The 30 T cell receptor beta chains below come from one sample, sequenced in a study of cytomegalovirus exposure and HLA in healthy donors. The table came from immunoSEQ multiplex PCR; TCRdb's copy has only in-frame clones and leaves some out. The sample has 150,000 to 180,000 clones, 86% seen once; the top ten hold 20% to 25%. The sequenced sample consisted of PBMCs. The receptors here all came from a man between 18 and 29 years old in good health and CMV-seropositive.

The V call is TRBV5-1, the J call TRBJ2-1; D possibly corresponds to TRBD1 (6 bases). Germline lookup yields CDR1 SGHRS and CDR2 YFSETQ. Trimming pared 0 bases from V and 6 bases from J, leaving 13 bases between. The CDR3 covers 15 residues. The CDR3 here is CASSLVQGMGNEQFF. DNA for the CDR3: TGCGCCAGCAGCTTGGTTCAGGGGATGGGCAATGAGCAGTTCTTC.

V usage is TRBV13 and J usage is TRBJ2-5, with 7 bases lining up with TRBD2. V lost 5 bases, J lost 4 bases, and 10 bases stayed unmatched. This CDR3 has 15 amino acids. Per germline, CDR1 PRHDT and CDR2 FYEKMQ (reference sequence). CDR3: CASSPYWGGIETQYF. The CDR3 DNA reads as TGTGCCAGCAGCCCCTATTGGGGGGGGATAGAGACCCAGTACTTC.

This clone is a singleton in its sample. The CDR3 DNA follows: TGTGCCAGCGGCGGGCTACTAGCGGGAGGCCAAGAGACCCAGTACTTC. Residues: CASGGLLAGGQETQYF. The rearrangement links TRBV7-2 to TRBJ2-5; 12 nucleotides match TRBD2. This CDR3 has 16 amino acids. Looked up from germline, CDR1 is SGHTA and CDR2 is FQGNSA. Trimming removed 8 bases from V and 1 base from J; junction bases left unmatched: 8.

The chain links TRBV29-1 to TRBJ2-3, with a possible D match to TRBD2 (7 bases). V was shortened by 4 bases and J by 0 bases, with 17 bases between the two germline ends. Germline values: CDR1 SQVTM, CDR2 ANQGSEA. The CDR3 has 16 residues. The DNA for the CDR3 is TGCAGCGTTGTTTTGGCGGGGGCCCCCAGCACAGATACGCAGTATTTT. Its translation: CSVVLAGAPSTDTQYF.

The chain recombines TRBV30 with TRBJ2-2; TRBD2 matches at 7 bases. Trimming removed 2 bases from V and 6 bases from J; junction bases left unmatched: 3. Germline CDR1 is GTSNPN and CDR2 is SVGIG (reference sequence). CDR3 length equals 13 residues. The CDR3 protein is CAWSLGGAGELFF. CDR3 nucleotide sequence: TGTGCCTGGAGTCTGGGGGGGGCCGGGGAGCTGTTTTTT.

The V call is TRBV19, the J call TRBJ1-1, with D perhaps matching TRBD1 (5 bases). CDR1 LNHDA and CDR2 SQIVND come from the germline V gene (reference sequence). The germline V and J ends were trimmed by 3 bases and 4 bases, with 12 bases remaining between them. There are 14 residues in the CDR3. Here the CDR3 reads CASSIWGTGTEAFF. Written as DNA, the CDR3 is TGTGCCAGTAGTATCTGGGGTACAGGCACTGAAGCTTTCTTT. The complete variable domain, with remaining parts taken from reference TRBV19 and TRBJ1-1, reads DGGITQSPKYLFRKEGQNVTLSCEQNLNHDAMYWYRQDPGQGLRLIYYSQIVNDFQKGDIAEGYSVSREKKESFPLTVTSAQKNPTAFYLCASSIWGTGTEAFFGQGTRLTVV.

This clone was picked up a small number of times. This sequence joins TRBV5-6 and TRBJ2-7; 7 bases align to TRBD2. CDR3 length: 17 residues. Germline V gene lookup returns CDR1 SGHDT and CDR2 YYEEEE. V lost 3 bases, J lost 2 bases, and 14 bases stayed unmatched. CDR3 nucleotide sequence: TGTGCCAGCAGCTCGGGGGGATATCGGTGGGAAACCTACGAGCAGTACTTC. Translated: CASSSGGYRWETYEQYF.

The chain recombines TRBV7-9 with TRBJ2-7; D gene uncertain. Germline V gene sequence: CDR1 SEHNR, CDR2 FQNEAQ (reference sequence). The CDR3 contains 11 residues. The V end was cut by 1 base, the J end by 7 bases, with 5 bases between. In DNA, the CDR3 is TGTGCCAGCAGCTTAGGCAGGGAGCAGTACTTC. Translating it yields CASSLGREQYF.

The rearrangement links TRBV6-5 to TRBJ1-4; D unresolved. CDR3 length: 15 amino acids. Germline values: CDR1 MNHEY, CDR2 SVGAGI. V dropped 0 bases and J dropped 0 bases, with 5 bases sitting between them. The CDR3 coding sequence is TGTGCCAGCAGTTACTCCCGGGCAACTAATGAAAAACTGTTTTTT. This codes for CASSYSRATNEKLFF.

The chain is built from TRBV6-6 and TRBJ2-3; 7 positions agree with TRBD2. Trimming removed 8 bases from V and 5 bases from J; junction bases left unmatched: 10. The germline CDR1 and CDR2 sequences are MNHNY and SVGAGI (reference sequence). This CDR3 comprises 14 residues. The CDR3 DNA is TGTGCCAGCGCTCGGCGGGAGCTGATAGATACGCAGTATTTT. This translates into CASARRELIDTQYF.

This clone was observed once. The rearrangement uses TRBV11-2 and TRBJ1-5; D call uncertain. Germline assignment: CDR1 SGHAT and CDR2 FQNNGV. V lost 1 base, J lost 0 bases, and 13 bases lay in between. CDR3 length equals 17 residues. DNA for the CDR3: TGTGCCAGCAGCTTAGCCAGGCCGATTTATAGCAATCAGCCCCAGCATTTT. It is translated as CASSLARPIYSNQPQHF. Based on the CDR3 plus reference TRBV11-2 and TRBJ1-5, the full variable domain is EAGVAQSPRYKIIEKRQSVAFWCNPISGHATLYWYQQILGQGPKLLIQFQNNGVVDDSQLPKDRFSAERLKGVDSTLKIQPAKLEDSAVYLCASSLARPIYSNQPQHFGDGTRLSIL.

This clone was recorded once. The chain has TRBV7-2 and TRBJ1-3; 7 nucleotides agree with TRBD1. The J segment lost 4 bases and the V segment lost 5 bases, leaving 11 bases of the junction unmatched. Germline V lookup: CDR1 SGHTA, CDR2 FQGNSA. The CDR3 has 16 residues. The CDR3 region is CASSPSGQAVGNTIYF. The DNA for the CDR3 is TGTGCCAGCAGCCCGAGTGGACAGGCCGTCGGAAACACCATATATTTT.

This rearrangement joins TRBV2 to TRBJ1-1; 7 bases agree with TRBD1. Germline values: CDR1 SNHLY, CDR2 FYNNEI. This CDR3 spans 16 amino acids. V trimming: 4 bases; J trimming: 6 bases; junction bases outside the gene matches: 14. The CDR3 DNA follows: TGTGCCAGCAGTGTCTCGGCAGGGGGTGGATTTTCTGAAGCTTTCTTT. Its translation is CASSVSAGGGFSEAFF.

The genes are TRBV7-3 and TRBJ2-3, with TRBD2 identical over 8 bases. Trimming removed 2 bases from V and 2 bases from J; junction bases left unmatched: 9. The CDR3 runs to 17 residues. Germline assignment: CDR1 SGHTA and CDR2 FQGTGA. The CDR3 is CASSLQTSVVYTDTQYF. The DNA of the CDR3 is TGTGCCAGCAGCTTACAGACTAGCGTAGTATACACAGATACGCAGTATTTT. The full variable domain, its missing parts supplied by reference TRBV7-3 and TRBJ2-3, is GAGVSQTPSNKVTEKGKYVELRCDPISGHTALYWYRQSLGQGPEFLIYFQGTGAADDSGLPNDRFFAVRPEGSVSTLKIQRTERGDSAVYLCASSLQTSVVYTDTQYFGPGTRLTVL.

This clone was observed a single time. The chain joins TRBV19 to TRBJ1-3; D is unclear. Germline loops: CDR1 LNHDA, CDR2 SQIVND (reference sequence). V lost 7 bases and J lost 0, with 13 bases in between. CDR3 length: 15 amino acids. The CDR3 region has the DNA TGTGCCAGTATTTCGACAAGACCCTCTGGAAACACCATATATTTT. The encoded protein is CASISTRPSGNTIYF.

This clone came up once. The rearrangement links TRBV7-3 to TRBJ1-2; 7 nucleotides line up with TRBD1. CDR3 length: 16 residues. From germline, CDR1 is SGHTA and CDR2 FQGTGA. The junction had 14 bases not matched to a gene; V was cut back by 6 bases and J by 4 bases. The CDR3 coding sequence is TGTGCCAGCAGATCCCGGACAGGAGAATTCGGCTATGGCTACACCTTC. As protein: CASRSRTGEFGYGYTF. The full variable domain, with the rest looked up from reference TRBV7-3 and TRBJ1-2, is GAGVSQTPSNKVTEKGKYVELRCDPISGHTALYWYRQSLGQGPEFLIYFQGTGAADDSGLPNDRFFAVRPEGSVSTLKIQRTERGDSAVYLCASRSRTGEFGYGYTFGSGTRLTVV.

This chain connects TRBV6-5 to TRBJ1-5; D is undetermined. V lost 4 bases, J lost 4 bases, and 11 bases lay in between. Germline CDR1 reads MNHEY; CDR2 reads SVGAGI. The CDR3 is 14 amino acids. CDR3 sequence (DNA): TGTGCCAGCAGTTTACGCAAGGAGAATCAGCCCCAGCATTTT. It encodes CASSLRKENQPQHF.

As DNA, the CDR3 is TGTGCAAGTCGCCCCTGTAGCGGGAGTGGAGAGACCCAGTACTTC. This sequence encodes CASRPCSGSGETQYF. This chain joins TRBV12-2 and TRBJ2-5; the D call TRBD2 from the table was never checked on the DNA. TRBV12-2 is labeled a pseudogene. The length of the CDR3 is 15 residues.

The V gene is TRBV5-6, the J gene TRBJ1-1; 9 nucleotides agree with TRBD1. Looked up from germline, CDR1 is SGHDT and CDR2 is YYEEEE. The CDR3 length is 16 residues. J was trimmed by 4 bases and V by 4 bases; bases with no gene match: 11. The CDR3 reads CASSGAQGQGSTEAFF. In DNA, the CDR3 is TGTGCCAGCAGCGGGGCCCAGGGACAGGGTAGCACTGAAGCTTTCTTT.

As DNA, the CDR3 is TGTGCCAGCAGCCTTACTAGCGGGGGATCGGGGACCCAGTACTTC. The encoded protein is CASSLTSGGSGTQYF. The chain links TRBV6-5 to TRBJ2-5; TRBD2 matches at 11 bases. CDR1 is MNHEY and CDR2 is SVGAGI in the germline V gene. Germline trimming cut 6 bases from V and 7 bases from J; bases unmatched to any gene: 10. The CDR3 consists of 15 residues.

The chain employs TRBV4-1 and TRBJ1-5, with TRBD1 as a possible D gene (5 bases). Trimming stripped 1 base from V and 7 bases from J, with 20 bases between. Germline values: CDR1 MGHRA, CDR2 YSYEKL. The CDR3 covers 17 residues. CDR3 sequence reads: CASSQGGVGPRGQPQHF. The CDR3 nucleotides read TGCGCCAGCAGCCAAGGGGGGGTGGGACCCCGAGGGCAGCCCCAGCATTTT.

The rearrangement links TRBV19 to TRBJ2-3; 8 bases are shared with TRBD2. V shed 7 bases and J 3 bases; nucleotides not matched to a gene: 6. Per germline, CDR1 LNHDA and CDR2 SQIVND (reference sequence). The CDR3 consists of 14 residues. The CDR3 nucleotides read TGTGCCAGTACCCTGACTAGCGCAACAGATACGCAGTATTTT. It encodes CASTLTSATDTQYF.

The genes are TRBV7-7 and TRBJ2-1; maybe TRBD2 (9 bases). Germline V gene lookup returns CDR1 SSHAT and CDR2 FNYEAQ (reference sequence). This CDR3 region has 16 residues. V was clipped by 5 bases and J by 7 bases, with 21 bases between them. Here the CDR3 reads CASSPQGAGGPNEQFF. The CDR3 nucleotides are TGTGCCAGCAGCCCTCAGGGGGCGGGGGGGCCAAATGAGCAGTTCTTC.

V usage is TRBV19 and J usage is TRBJ1-4; D is ambiguous. The CDR3 spans 15 residues. V lost 6 bases to trimming and J lost 0 bases, with 11 bases between them. Germline V gene lookup returns CDR1 LNHDA and CDR2 SQIVND (reference sequence). CDR3 amino acids: CASSASGATNEKLFF. CDR3 bases: TGTGCCAGTAGCGCCTCGGGTGCAACTAATGAAAAACTGTTTTTT.

V is TRBV2 and J is TRBJ2-3; D is possibly TRBD1 (5 bases). Trimming took off 3 bases at V and 9 bases at J, with 10 bases between the two ends. The CDR3 runs 12 residues. Germline V CDR1 and CDR2: SNHLY, FYNNEI. The CDR3 protein is CASSDRANTQYF. The CDR3 nucleotides are TGTGCCAGCAGTGACAGGGCCAACACGCAGTATTTT.

The J gene is TRBJ1-2, the V gene TRBV6-6; 8 nucleotides agree with TRBD1. Germline CDR1 reads MNHNY; CDR2 reads SVGAGI (reference sequence). Losses at the gene ends were 2 bases for V and 7 bases for J; bases not matched to a gene: 3. The CDR3 is 13 residues long. CDR3 nucleotides: TGTGCCAGCAGTTACGGACAGGGAGGTGGCTACACCTTC. Protein: CASSYGQGGGYTF.

V and J are TRBV21-1 and TRBJ1-3; the listed D gene, TRBD1, was not tested against the DNA. TRBV21-1 has pseudogene status. This CDR3 spans 15 amino acids. The CDR3 loop reads CASRGQGATGNTIYF. In DNA form, the CDR3 reads TGTGCCAGCCGAGGACAGGGGGCTACCGGAAACACCATATATTTT.

A single count supports this clone. J is TRBJ2-3 and V is TRBV5-4, with 8 bases identical to TRBD1. The CDR3 length is 14 residues. V was pared by 3 bases and J by 3 bases, with 3 bases of the junction left unmatched. Per germline, CDR1 SGHNT and CDR2 YYREEE (reference sequence). DNA for the CDR3: TGTGCCAGCAGCTCCCGGGACAGGACAGATACGCAGTATTTT. Its protein is CASSSRDRTDTQYF.

This clone has a single count. The genes are TRBV9 and TRBJ2-2, with D perhaps matching TRBD1 (6 bases). Per the germline V gene, CDR1 is SGDLS and CDR2 is YYNGEE. The CDR3 runs to 15 residues. Trimming took 0 bases from V and 4 from J, leaving 10 bases between them. The CDR3: CASSVVVGGTGELFF. The CDR3 nucleotides read TGTGCCAGCAGCGTAGTAGTAGGGGGCACCGGGGAGCTGTTTTTT.

This clone was seen a few times. V usage is TRBV19 and J usage is TRBJ1-2, with 8 bases aligning to TRBD1. CDR1 and CDR2 from the germline V gene are LNHDA and SQIVND (reference sequence). This CDR3 has 14 amino acids. Germline trimming cut 7 bases from V and 14 bases from J; bases unmatched to any gene: 18. The CDR3 spells CASTPPGTGGSRTF. The CDR3 region has the DNA TGTGCCAGTACCCCCCCCGGGACAGGTGGGTCGAGGACCTTC.